The rows below give T cell receptor beta chains drawn from one sample of a study of neurological immune-mediated disorders. TCRdb redid the calling of the 5' RACE reads with MiXCR, one entry per CDR3 protein. This table has about 70,000 distinct CDR3 sequences, over 5% appearing once. The sample consisted of PBMCs. These receptors originate from a human donor with multiple sclerosis. The donor label of this sample is uncertain. Both conserved end residues are part of each CDR3. Some rows have no size entry. The others give once, few or many, or a class for an expanded clone.

CDR3aa: CASRDRLEKGGYTF
j_gene: TRBJ1-2
v_gene: TRBV9
abundance: many

CDR3aa: CASSAPSRGLETQYF
j_gene: TRBJ2-5
v_gene: TRBV7-2
abundance: many

CDR3aa: CASSSTSGGADTQYF
j_gene: TRBJ2-3
v_gene: TRBV5-1
abundance: few

CDR3aa: CAISEGGGQRNEKLFF
j_gene: TRBJ1-4
v_gene: TRBV10-3
abundance: many

CDR3aa: CASSLGLSKGNEQFF
j_gene: TRBJ2-1
v_gene: TRBV5-1
abundance: many

CDR3aa: CASSAGPMRGTEAFF
j_gene: TRBJ1-1
v_gene: TRBV5-1
abundance: many

CDR3aa: CASSQAQGDNSPLHF
j_gene: TRBJ1-6
v_gene: TRBV3-1
abundance: many

CDR3aa: CASSLEPGNPYSMNTEAFF
j_gene: TRBJ1-1
v_gene: TRBV5-1
abundance: many

CDR3aa: CASSFGPGQGETQYF
j_gene: TRBJ2-5
v_gene: TRBV7-6
abundance: many

CDR3aa: CASSPPTGKNYEQYF
j_gene: TRBJ2-7
v_gene: TRBV18
abundance: many

CDR3aa: CASSLAGQGADTQYF
j_gene: TRBJ2-3
v_gene: TRBV12-3/TRBV12-4
abundance: many

CDR3aa: CASSVLRGGVTGELFF
j_gene: TRBJ2-2
v_gene: TRBV9
abundance: many

CDR3aa: CASSFRTGIVETQYF
j_gene: TRBJ2-5
v_gene: TRBV5-1
abundance: many

CDR3aa: CASSRGARGFYTF
j_gene: TRBJ1-2
v_gene: TRBV7-8
abundance: many

CDR3aa: CSAPDYRGYNEQFF
j_gene: TRBJ2-1
v_gene: TRBV20-1
abundance: many

CDR3aa: CASSFHPGTQGGYTF
j_gene: TRBJ1-2
v_gene: TRBV12-3/TRBV12-4
abundance: many

CDR3aa: CAISSRDGNEQFF
j_gene: TRBJ2-1
v_gene: TRBV10-3
abundance: many

CDR3aa: CSALDRGPTDTQYF
j_gene: TRBJ2-3
v_gene: TRBV20-1
abundance: many

CDR3aa: CASSRGQGGSPLHF
j_gene: TRBJ1-6
v_gene: TRBV7-3
abundance: .

CDR3aa: CASSYSNRFPTKKYF
j_gene: TRBJ2-7
v_gene: TRBV6-5
abundance: .